This T cell receptor beta chain was documented in a study of T cell responses to AZD1222 COVID-19 vaccine. Overall study results and limits: Donors in the cohort were predominantly white British and more often female, and clonal diversity was possibly underestimated. Spike-specific TCR breadth and depth went up after people got two AZD1222 doses. Reports say nearly half of spike-specific TCRs go after unmutated variant regions.

The method was immunoSEQ multiplex PCR; TCRdb's version includes in-frame clones alone and lacks a portion of them. Of about 190,000 clones listed, roughly nine tenths are singletons. CDR1 and CDR2 (germline): MDHEN, SYDVKM. V shed 4 bases and J shed 8 bases, with 17 bases lying between them. The CDR3 has 15 amino acids. Turning to this clone: The antigen is undetermined.

The sequence was collected from an adult who received the MenACWY meningococcal vaccine as a control. The specimen comprised peripheral blood, sampled 28 days after the second dose of the MenACWY control vaccine. The J gene is TRBJ1-4, the V gene TRBV28, with D possibly TRBD1 on 5 matching bases. The CDR3 bases are TGTGCCAGCAGTTCACTACAGGCTGGGGGGGAAAAACTGTTTTTT. The encoded protein is CASSSLQAGGEKLFF.